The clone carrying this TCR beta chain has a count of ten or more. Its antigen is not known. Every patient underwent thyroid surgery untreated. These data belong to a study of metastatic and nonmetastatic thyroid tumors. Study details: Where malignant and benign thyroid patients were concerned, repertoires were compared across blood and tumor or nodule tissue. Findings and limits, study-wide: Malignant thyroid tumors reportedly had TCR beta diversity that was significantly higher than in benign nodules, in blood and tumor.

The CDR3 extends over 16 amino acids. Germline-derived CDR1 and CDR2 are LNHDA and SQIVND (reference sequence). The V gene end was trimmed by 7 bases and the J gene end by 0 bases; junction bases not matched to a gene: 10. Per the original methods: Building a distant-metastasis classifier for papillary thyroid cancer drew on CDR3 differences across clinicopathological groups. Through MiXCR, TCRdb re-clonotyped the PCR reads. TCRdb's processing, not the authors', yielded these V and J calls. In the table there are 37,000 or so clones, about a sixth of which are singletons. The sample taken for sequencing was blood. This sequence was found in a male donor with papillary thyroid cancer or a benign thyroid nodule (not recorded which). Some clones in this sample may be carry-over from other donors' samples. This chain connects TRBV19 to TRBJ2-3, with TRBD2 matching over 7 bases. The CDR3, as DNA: TGTGCCAGTAAGTGGATCGCGGGAGCGAGCACAGATACGCAGTATTTT. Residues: CASKWIAGASTDTQYF.